Listed below are T cell receptor beta chains from one sample, sequenced in a study of T cell clones after liver transplantation. Profiling relied on immunoSEQ multiplex PCR, and the TCRdb table lists in-frame clones only, not all of them. This table holds about 70,000 clones, 80% found once. The sequencing here drew on CD4+ T cells from blood, taken 12 months after liver transplant. These receptors came from a human patient who received a liver transplant. The graft donor may be the source of some T cells. The CDR3 runs from the conserved cysteine through the conserved F or W. Each record gives: D gene, clone size, V gene, J gene, CDR3 protein, CDR3 DNA. D genes are given only for firm matches. Clone size, where shown, is once, few, many, or a class for clones that have expanded.

d_gene: NA
abundance: NA
v_gene: TRBV19
j_gene: TRBJ1-2
CDR3aa: CASSATGTGNYGYTF
CDR3nt: TGTGCCAGTAGTGCCACCGGGACGGGTAACTATGGCTACACCTTC

d_gene: TRBD2
abundance: NA
v_gene: TRBV28
j_gene: TRBJ2-2
CDR3aa: CASSLGTSGRRGTGELFF
CDR3nt: TGTGCCAGCAGTTTAGGGACTAGCGGGAGACGGGGCACCGGGGAGCTGTTTTTT

d_gene: NA
abundance: NA
v_gene: TRBV5-4
j_gene: TRBJ1-1
CDR3aa: CASSLDSILNTEAFF
CDR3nt: TGTGCCAGCAGCTTGGACAGTATATTGAACACTGAAGCTTTCTTT

d_gene: NA
abundance: NA
v_gene: TRBV5-4
j_gene: TRBJ1-1
CDR3aa: CASSLFGEAFF
CDR3nt: TGTGCCAGCAGCTTGTTTGGTGAAGCTTTCTTT

d_gene: NA
abundance: once
v_gene: TRBV2
j_gene: TRBJ1-5
CDR3aa: CASSGGAGQPQHF
CDR3nt: TGTGCCAGCAGTGGGGGTGCCGGTCAGCCCCAGCATTTT

d_gene: NA
abundance: once
v_gene: TRBV19
j_gene: TRBJ1-2
CDR3aa: CASTTSWGPGRGYTF
CDR3nt: TGTGCCAGTACCACGAGTTGGGGACCGGGGCGAGGCTACACCTTC

d_gene: NA
abundance: NA
v_gene: TRBV6-5
j_gene: TRBJ1-4
CDR3aa: CASSYSLERTREKLFF
CDR3nt: TGTGCCAGCAGTTACTCGCTTGAGAGGACTCGCGAAAAACTGTTTTTT

d_gene: NA
abundance: NA
v_gene: TRBV5-4
j_gene: TRBJ1-5
CDR3aa: CASSLAGVSQPQHF
CDR3nt: TGTGCCAGCAGCTTGGCGGGGGTGAGTCAGCCCCAGCATTTT

d_gene: NA
abundance: NA
v_gene: TRBV7-3
j_gene: TRBJ1-1
CDR3aa: CASSPPGGAGTEAFF
CDR3nt: TGTGCCAGCAGCCCTCCGGGGGGGGCCGGAACTGAAGCTTTCTTT

d_gene: NA
abundance: medium-sized
v_gene: TRBV7-8
j_gene: TRBJ1-5
CDR3aa: CASSLGGGQPQHF
CDR3nt: TGTGCCAGCAGTTTGGGGGGCGGTCAGCCCCAGCATTTT

d_gene: NA
abundance: NA
v_gene: TRBV7-9
j_gene: TRBJ2-7
CDR3aa: CASSQDGGSSYEQYF
CDR3nt: TGTGCCAGCAGCCAAGACGGGGGTAGCTCCTACGAGCAGTACTTC

d_gene: NA
abundance: NA
v_gene: TRBV7-9
j_gene: TRBJ1-3
CDR3aa: CASSPASGNTIYF
CDR3nt: TGTGCCAGCTCCCCAGCCTCTGGAAACACCATATATTTT

d_gene: TRBD1
abundance: once
v_gene: TRBV27
j_gene: TRBJ1-1
CDR3aa: CASSFFSTGSPEAFF
CDR3nt: TGTGCCAGCAGTTTTTTCTCGACAGGGTCCCCTGAAGCTTTCTTT

d_gene: NA
abundance: NA
v_gene: TRBV7-8
j_gene: TRBJ1-5
CDR3aa: CASSPPGGALRPQHF
CDR3nt: TGTGCCAGCAGCCCCCCGGGAGGGGCCCTTCGGCCCCAGCATTTT

d_gene: TRBD1
abundance: NA
v_gene: TRBV28
j_gene: TRBJ2-7
CDR3aa: CASKPQGTGVWAEQYF
CDR3nt: TGTGCCAGCAAACCGCAAGGGACAGGGGTTTGGGCCGAGCAGTACTTC

d_gene: TRBD2
abundance: few
v_gene: TRBV7-9
j_gene: TRBJ2-2
CDR3aa: CASSLGLAGGRRNTGELFF
CDR3nt: TGTGCCAGCAGCTTAGGACTAGCGGGAGGCCGTAGAAACACCGGGGAGCTGTTTTTT

d_gene: NA
abundance: NA
v_gene: TRBV2
j_gene: TRBJ2-5
CDR3aa: CASSEARGGGETQYF
CDR3nt: TGTGCCAGCAGTGAAGCGCGGGGAGGCGGAGAGACCCAGTACTTC

d_gene: NA
abundance: NA
v_gene: TRBV5-1
j_gene: TRBJ2-7
CDR3aa: CASSVFGASSYEQYF
CDR3nt: TGCGCCAGCTCTGTTTTCGGCGCGAGCTCCTACGAGCAGTACTTC

d_gene: NA
abundance: NA
v_gene: TRBV5-1
j_gene: TRBJ1-1
CDR3aa: CASRRVTGLNTEAFF
CDR3nt: TGCGCCAGCAGGAGAGTTACAGGGCTGAACACTGAAGCTTTCTTT

d_gene: TRBD1
abundance: NA
v_gene: TRBV30
j_gene: TRBJ1-4
CDR3aa: CPPRGLGGEKLFF
CDR3nt: TGCCCCCCTAGGGGGCTGGGAGGTGAAAAACTGTTTTTT

d_gene: NA
abundance: NA
v_gene: TRBV28
j_gene: TRBJ2-1
CDR3aa: CASSFFQRGLFF
CDR3nt: TGTGCCAGCAGTTTCTTCCAGCGTGGCCTGTTCTTC

d_gene: NA
abundance: once
v_gene: TRBV6-5
j_gene: TRBJ2-5
CDR3aa: CASSPGLGTQYF
CDR3nt: TGTGCCAGCAGCCCGGGTTTGGGGACCCAGTACTTC

d_gene: NA
abundance: NA
v_gene: TRBV6-6
j_gene: TRBJ1-2
CDR3aa: CASSPHTGNYGYTF
CDR3nt: TGTGCCAGCAGTCCCCATACAGGGAACTATGGCTACACCTTC

d_gene: NA
abundance: once
v_gene: TRBV27
j_gene: TRBJ2-7
CDR3aa: CASSSPSQGREQYF
CDR3nt: TGTGCCAGCAGTTCCCCCTCACAGGGGAGGGAGCAGTACTTC

d_gene: NA
abundance: once
v_gene: TRBV11-2
j_gene: TRBJ2-5
CDR3aa: CASSLAGVQETQYF
CDR3nt: TGTGCCAGCAGCTTAGCCGGAGTCCAAGAGACCCAGTACTTC

d_gene: NA
abundance: once
v_gene: TRBV5-1
j_gene: TRBJ2-7
CDR3aa: CASSLSPGASSYEQYF
CDR3nt: TGCGCCAGCAGCTTGTCACCGGGGGCGAGCTCCTACGAGCAGTACTTC

d_gene: NA
abundance: once
v_gene: TRBV7-6
j_gene: TRBJ2-3
CDR3aa: CASSRGKDTQYF
CDR3nt: TGTGCCAGCAGCCGGGGGAAAGATACGCAGTATTTT

d_gene: NA
abundance: NA
v_gene: TRBV18
j_gene: TRBJ2-6
CDR3aa: CASSPQGSGANVLTF
CDR3nt: TGTGCCAGCTCACCTCAGGGTTCCGGGGCCAACGTCCTGACTTTC

d_gene: NA
abundance: many
v_gene: TRBV6-1
j_gene: TRBJ2-1
CDR3aa: CASSTRTRTDNEQFF
CDR3nt: TGTGCCAGCAGTACCCGGACACGGACGGACAATGAGCAGTTCTTC

d_gene: NA
abundance: NA
v_gene: TRBV6-5
j_gene: TRBJ2-1
CDR3aa: CASSTRTRTDNEQFF
CDR3nt: TGTGCCAGCAGTACCCGGACACGGACGGACAATGAGCAGTTCTTC

d_gene: TRBD1
abundance: NA
v_gene: TRBV5-1
j_gene: TRBJ1-1
CDR3aa: CASSSGQGRTEAFF
CDR3nt: TGCGCCAGCAGCTCCGGACAGGGTAGGACTGAAGCTTTCTTT

d_gene: NA
abundance: once
v_gene: TRBV2
j_gene: TRBJ2-7
CDR3aa: CASSGVRVTYEQYF
CDR3nt: TGTGCCAGCAGTGGGGTCAGGGTGACCTACGAGCAGTACTTC

d_gene: NA
abundance: NA
v_gene: TRBV4-1
j_gene: TRBJ2-3
CDR3aa: CASSQDRKWGADTQYF
CDR3nt: TGCGCCAGCAGCCAAGATCGAAAATGGGGAGCGGATACGCAGTATTTT

d_gene: TRBD1
abundance: NA
v_gene: TRBV5-5
j_gene: TRBJ2-7
CDR3aa: CASSPEDRASAYEQYF
CDR3nt: TGTGCCAGCTCCCCCGAGGACAGGGCGTCGGCCTACGAGCAGTACTTC

d_gene: NA
abundance: NA
v_gene: TRBV6-1
j_gene: TRBJ1-5
CDR3aa: CASRKEGNQPQHF
CDR3nt: TGTGCCAGCAGGAAGGAGGGGAACCAGCCCCAGCATTTT

d_gene: NA
abundance: NA
v_gene: TRBV7-2
j_gene: TRBJ2-1
CDR3aa: CASSFPRGSSYNEQFF
CDR3nt: TGTGCCAGCAGTTTTCCTCGGGGTAGTTCCTACAATGAGCAGTTCTTC

d_gene: NA
abundance: NA
v_gene: TRBV29-1
j_gene: TRBJ1-1
CDR3aa: CSALMNTEAFF
CDR3nt: TGCAGCGCATTAATGAACACTGAAGCTTTCTTT

d_gene: NA
abundance: NA
v_gene: TRBV4-1
j_gene: TRBJ1-4
CDR3aa: CASSQSSGRANEKLFF
CDR3nt: TGCGCCAGCAGCCAATCATCCGGGAGAGCTAATGAAAAACTGTTTTTT

d_gene: TRBD2
abundance: NA
v_gene: TRBV5-1
j_gene: TRBJ2-1
CDR3aa: CASSGRAFRSDEQFF
CDR3nt: TGCGCCAGCAGCGGGAGGGCCTTCCGTAGCGATGAGCAGTTCTTC

d_gene: NA
abundance: NA
v_gene: TRBV2
j_gene: TRBJ2-5
CDR3aa: CASSASTRGTQYF
CDR3nt: TGTGCCAGCAGTGCTTCAACGAGGGGGACCCAGTACTTC

d_gene: TRBD1
abundance: NA
v_gene: TRBV4-1
j_gene: TRBJ2-7
CDR3aa: CASSQAGTGSHEQYF
CDR3nt: TGCGCCAGCAGCCAAGCCGGGACAGGGTCTCACGAGCAGTACTTC

d_gene: TRBD1
abundance: few
v_gene: TRBV5-1
j_gene: TRBJ2-1
CDR3aa: CASSLGQGNEQFF
CDR3nt: TGCGCCAGCAGCTTGGGACAGGGGAATGAGCAGTTCTTC

d_gene: NA
abundance: few
v_gene: TRBV6-1
j_gene: TRBJ1-4
CDR3aa: CASSEVQGVGGAATNEKLFF
CDR3nt: TGTGCCAGCAGTGAAGTTCAAGGAGTGGGAGGGGCAGCAACTAATGAAAAACTGTTTTTT

d_gene: TRBD1
abundance: few
v_gene: TRBV9
j_gene: TRBJ2-1
CDR3aa: CASSVDRDEQFF
CDR3nt: TGTGCCAGCAGCGTCGACAGGGATGAGCAGTTCTTC

d_gene: TRBD2
abundance: NA
v_gene: TRBV5-4
j_gene: TRBJ2-1
CDR3aa: CASSLGGTSGRSYNEQFF
CDR3nt: TGTGCCAGCAGCTTGGGGGGGACTAGCGGGAGATCCTACAATGAGCAGTTCTTC

d_gene: NA
abundance: NA
v_gene: TRBV28
j_gene: TRBJ1-5
CDR3aa: CASSLTPTGGAQHF
CDR3nt: TGTGCCAGCAGTTTGACTCCGACGGGGGGAGCCCAGCATTTT

d_gene: NA
abundance: NA
v_gene: TRBV9
j_gene: TRBJ1-3
CDR3aa: CASSVVPGIGNTIYF
CDR3nt: TGTGCCAGCAGCGTAGTACCGGGGATAGGAAACACCATATATTTT

d_gene: TRBD1
abundance: NA
v_gene: TRBV7-9
j_gene: TRBJ2-3
CDR3aa: CASSPGQGITDTQYF
CDR3nt: TGTGCCAGCAGCCCGGGACAGGGGATCACAGATACGCAGTATTTT

d_gene: NA
abundance: NA
v_gene: TRBV11-3
j_gene: TRBJ2-5
CDR3aa: CASSLDQETQYF
CDR3nt: TGTGCCAGCAGCTTAGACCAAGAGACCCAGTACTTC

d_gene: NA
abundance: NA
v_gene: TRBV5-1
j_gene: TRBJ2-2
CDR3aa: CASSLGDALGELFF
CDR3nt: TGCGCCAGCAGCTTGGGGGACGCTTTGGGGGAGCTGTTTTTT

d_gene: NA
abundance: NA
v_gene: TRBV9
j_gene: TRBJ2-2
CDR3aa: CASSAKAGGWQPGTGELFF
CDR3nt: TGTGCCAGCAGCGCAAAGGCGGGTGGATGGCAGCCCGGGACCGGGGAGCTGTTTTTT

d_gene: NA
abundance: NA
v_gene: TRBV27
j_gene: TRBJ1-2
CDR3aa: CASSSGLAPYGYTF
CDR3nt: TGTGCCAGCAGTTCTGGGTTGGCACCCTATGGCTACACCTTC